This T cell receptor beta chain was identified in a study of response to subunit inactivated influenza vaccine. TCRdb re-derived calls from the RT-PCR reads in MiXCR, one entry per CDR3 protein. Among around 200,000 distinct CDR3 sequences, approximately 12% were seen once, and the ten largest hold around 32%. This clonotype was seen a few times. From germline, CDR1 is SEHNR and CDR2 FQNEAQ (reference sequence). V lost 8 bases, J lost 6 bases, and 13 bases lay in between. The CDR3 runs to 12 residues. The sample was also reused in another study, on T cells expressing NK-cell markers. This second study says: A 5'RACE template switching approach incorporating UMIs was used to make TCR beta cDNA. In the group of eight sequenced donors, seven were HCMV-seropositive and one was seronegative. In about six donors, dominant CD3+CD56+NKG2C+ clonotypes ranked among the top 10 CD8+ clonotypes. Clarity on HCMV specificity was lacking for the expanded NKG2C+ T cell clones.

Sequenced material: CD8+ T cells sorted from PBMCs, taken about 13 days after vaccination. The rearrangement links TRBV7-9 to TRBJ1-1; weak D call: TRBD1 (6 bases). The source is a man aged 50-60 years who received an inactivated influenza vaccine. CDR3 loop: CASQRGGAEAFF. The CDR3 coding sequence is TGTGCCAGCCAAAGAGGGGGGGCTGAAGCTTTCTTT.